The table lists the clone carrying this T cell receptor (beta chain) with many counts. What it recognizes is unknown. The CDR3 end falls 3 residues outside the read, so it is completed with the germline J gene. This sample is drawn from a study of T cell clonality in common variable immunodeficiency. Points from the study as a whole: In common variable immunodeficiency, TCR beta chains reportedly carried fewer deletions and N-nucleotide insertions. CVID subjects had higher TCRbeta clonality than healthy controls, most marked in about a third. CVID patient heterogeneity limited repertoire-clinical complication correlations.

Control and CVID samples contributed equal amounts of genomic DNA. TCRdb's table, derived via immunoSEQ multiplex PCR, lists solely in-frame clones and lacks some. The sample is made up of tens of thousands of clones, none counted only once. V lost 10 bases to trimming and J lost 7 bases; unmatched junction nucleotides: 7. Germline values: CDR1 ENHRY, CDR2 SYGVKD. This CDR3 has 13 amino acids. The sequence was obtained from a person aged 18-69 years in good health. The sequenced sample was peripheral blood mononuclear cells. V is TRBV10-3 and J is TRBJ2-1, with 10 positions matching TRBD1. The CDR3 here is CASGDRGLNEQFF. Partial CDR3 DNA: TGTGCCAGCGGGGACAGGGGCTTGAATGAG.